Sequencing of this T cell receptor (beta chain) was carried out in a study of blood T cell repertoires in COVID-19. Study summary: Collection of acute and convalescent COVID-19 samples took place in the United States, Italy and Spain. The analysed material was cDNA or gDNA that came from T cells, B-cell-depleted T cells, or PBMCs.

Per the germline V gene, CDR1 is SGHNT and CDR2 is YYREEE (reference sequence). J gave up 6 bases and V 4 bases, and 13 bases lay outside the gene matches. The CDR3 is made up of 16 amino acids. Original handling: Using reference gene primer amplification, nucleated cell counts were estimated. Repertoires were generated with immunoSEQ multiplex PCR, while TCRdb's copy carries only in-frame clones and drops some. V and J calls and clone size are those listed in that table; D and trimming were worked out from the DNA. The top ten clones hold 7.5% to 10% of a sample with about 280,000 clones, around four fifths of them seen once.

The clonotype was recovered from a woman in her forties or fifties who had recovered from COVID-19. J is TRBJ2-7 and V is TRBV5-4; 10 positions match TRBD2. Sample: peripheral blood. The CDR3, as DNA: TGTGCCAGCAGCCTGCCCCCGGCTAGCGGGAGCCGCGAGCAGTACTTC. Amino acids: CASSLPPASGSREQYF.